The T cell receptor beta chain under discussion was sequenced for a study of quantifying T cell responses using KT2 cells. Study-wide background: TCR alpha and beta constant-region primers primed reverse transcription of RNA.

As concerns this clonotype: A read error is possible here, since a much larger clone lies one base away.

CDR1 is GTSNPN and CDR2 is SVGIG in the germline V gene (reference sequence). There are 16 residues in the CDR3. Each cDNA got a UMI-containing oligo ligated at its 3' end. The first PCR ran 3 to 5 cycles with an equimolar RC1.1 and RC1.2 beta primer mix. One entry per CDR3 protein, called by TCRdb with MiXCR from the UMI-ligation and nested PCR reads. The sample has under 35,000 distinct CDR3 sequences, 7.3% seen once. Sequenced sample: PBMCs spiked with cells of the T cell clone KT2. This receptor was taken from a human donor. This chain uses TRBV30 with TRBJ1-2; TRBD1 aligns across 9 bases. The CDR3 region has the DNA TGTGCCTGGAGAATCCCGACAGGGGGGAGATGGTATGGCTACAACTTC. Translation: CAWRIPTGGRWYGYNF.